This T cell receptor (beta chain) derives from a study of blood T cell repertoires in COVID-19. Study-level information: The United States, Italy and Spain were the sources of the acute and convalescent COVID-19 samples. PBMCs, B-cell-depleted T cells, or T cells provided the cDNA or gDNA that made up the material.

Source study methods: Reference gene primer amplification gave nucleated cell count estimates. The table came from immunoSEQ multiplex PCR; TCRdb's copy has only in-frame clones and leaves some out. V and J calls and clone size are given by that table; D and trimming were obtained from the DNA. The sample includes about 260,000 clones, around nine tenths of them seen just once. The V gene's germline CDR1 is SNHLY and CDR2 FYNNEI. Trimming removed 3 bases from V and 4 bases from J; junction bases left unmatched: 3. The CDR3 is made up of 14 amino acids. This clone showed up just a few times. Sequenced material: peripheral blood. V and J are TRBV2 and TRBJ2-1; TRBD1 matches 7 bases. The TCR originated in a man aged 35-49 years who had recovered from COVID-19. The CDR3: CASSDLDRYNEQFF. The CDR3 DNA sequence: TGTGCCAGCAGTGATCTGGACAGGTACAATGAGCAGTTCTTC.